This record concerns one T cell receptor beta chain sequence. The data were taken from a study of T cell clonotyping in hematopoietic cell transplantation. The CDR3 has 15 residues. CDR1 and CDR2 (germline): SGHVS, FQNEAQ. The V end was cut by 5 bases, the J end by 3 bases, with 17 bases between. Sequencing used immunoSEQ multiplex PCR; TCRdb keeps in-frame clones, though not all of them. Of approximately 11,000 clones listed, 40% to 50% are singletons. This clonotype originated in a male patient aged 50 to 59 who had an allogeneic stem cell transplant from an unrelated donor, so the T cells may come from the graft donor. Some clones in this sample may be carry-over from other donors' samples. V gene TRBV7-8 combines with J gene TRBJ2-7; D remains unclear. Source: PBMCs, taken 30 days after allogeneic stem cell transplant. The CDR3 protein is CASSPNPTGYYEQYF. The CDR3 DNA follows: TGTGCCAGCAGCCCGAATCCCACTGGATACTACGAGCAGTACTTC.